The 22 T cell receptor beta chains in this list originate from one sample, sequenced in a study of human T cells and chemical hapten exposure. TCRdb re-called the RACE reads with MiXCR, one entry per CDR3 protein. This table holds around 200,000 distinct CDR3 sequences, almost 30% found once. The sample's time point: pre-sensitization, week 0. This sample's treatment: therapeutic diphenylcyclopropenone sensitization with weekly scalp DPC. The source was whole blood, collected in connection with sensitization to the hapten diphenylcyclopropenone (DPC). The source of these receptors is a young woman with alopecia areata. Some clones in this sample may be carry-over from other donors' samples.

This clonotype was detected only a few times. This sequence joins TRBV20-1 and TRBJ2-1, with TRBD2 matching 11 bases. The CDR3 consists of 14 residues. Trimming removed 3 bases from V and 6 bases from J; junction bases left unmatched: 4. Per germline, CDR1 DFQATT and CDR2 SNEGSKA (reference sequence). The chain's CDR3 is CSASRGLAVNEQFF. The CDR3 bases are TGCAGTGCTAGTCGGGGACTAGCGGTCAATGAGCAGTTCTTC.

The V call is TRBV5-5, the J call TRBJ2-3; D gene unclear. Trimming removed 0 bases from V and 2 bases from J, with 10 bases in between. Germline V CDR1 and CDR2: SGHKS, YYEKEE (reference sequence). This CDR3 region has 15 residues. The CDR3 spells CASSLGQIYTDTQYF. Here the CDR3 DNA reads TGTGCCAGCAGCTTGGGGCAGATTTACACAGATACGCAGTATTTT.

This clonotype has more than one count but fewer than ten. V is TRBV5-1 and J is TRBJ1-1, with TRBD1 identical over 9 bases. The V and J ends lost 1 base and 6 bases, in that order; junction bases with no gene match: 4. This CDR3 has 14 amino acids. CDR1 and CDR2 from the germline V gene are SGHRS and YFSETQ. CDR3 coding DNA: TGCGCCAGCAGCTTGACAGGGGGCATCGCTGAAGCTTTCTTT. Translating gives CASSLTGGIAEAFF.

This rearrangement joins TRBV20-1 to TRBJ2-1; 10 bases match TRBD2. Germline CDR1 is DFQATT and CDR2 is SNEGSKA (reference sequence). Trimming took 1 base from V and 4 from J; bases not matched to a gene: 4. The CDR3 runs to 15 residues. CDR3 sequence reads: CSARALAGVYNEQFF. DNA for the CDR3: TGCAGTGCTAGAGCCCTAGCGGGGGTGTACAATGAGCAGTTCTTC.

The chain combines TRBV10-3 with TRBJ2-2; D is undetermined. With 6 bases removed from V and 2 bases from J, the gap between germline ends came to 16 bases. This CDR3 is 16 amino acids long. Germline CDR1 and CDR2: ENHRY and SYGVKD. The CDR3 here is CAISPTTDTNTGELFF. CDR3 DNA: TGTGCCATCAGCCCTACGACGGATACTAACACCGGGGAGCTGTTTTTT.

A few counts support this clonotype. The V and J genes are TRBV28 and TRBJ2-7; D gene ambiguous. The CDR3 is 12 amino acids. Germline CDR1 is MDHEN and CDR2 is SYDVKM. V lost 6 bases and J 2 bases, leaving 8 bases between the germline ends. The CDR3 DNA follows: TGTGCCAGCAGGGACGGCCCCTACGAGCAGTACTTC. The encoded protein is CASRDGPYEQYF.

The CDR3 loop is CAISGRGQGNEQYF. The CDR3 DNA reads as TGTGCCATCAGTGGAAGGGGACAGGGCAACGAGCAGTACTTC. The rearrangement joins TRBV10-3 to TRBJ2-7; the match to TRBD1 covers 9 bases. Germline V lookup: CDR1 ENHRY, CDR2 SYGVKD. V lost 4 bases to trimming and J lost 5 bases; unmatched junction nucleotides: 6. The CDR3 loop spans 14 amino acids.

This clonotype was detected only a few times. V is TRBV14 and J is TRBJ2-7; no firm D call. Germline loops: CDR1 SGHDN, CDR2 FVKESK. V was shortened by 1 base and J by 2 bases, with 15 bases between the two germline ends. The CDR3 extends over 16 amino acids. The CDR3 region is CASSQGNVFLPYEQYF. CDR3 coding DNA: TGTGCCAGCAGCCAAGGGAACGTTTTTCTTCCCTACGAGCAGTACTTC.

The table lists this clonotype with many counts. The CDR3 loop reads CASSPGGGETQYF. CDR3 coding DNA: TGTGCCAGCAGCCCCGGTGGGGGAGAGACCCAGTACTTC. The chain uses TRBV3-1 and TRBJ2-5; D may match TRBD1 or TRBD2 (5 bases each). This CDR3 is built from 13 residues. The germline V gene encodes CDR1 LGHDT and CDR2 YNNKEL (reference sequence). Trimming cost V 4 bases and J 4 bases, with 10 bases left between them.

The chain recombines TRBV28 with TRBJ1-4; 11 bases are shared with TRBD1. The J segment lost 8 bases and the V segment lost 4 bases, leaving 6 bases of the junction unmatched. CDR1 is MDHEN and CDR2 is SYDVKM in the germline V gene. The CDR3 consists of 15 residues. The CDR3, as DNA: TGTGCCAGCAGTTCGGGACAGGGGGAGACGGAAAAACTGTTTTTT. Its translation is CASSSGQGETEKLFF.

The chain links TRBV7-2 to TRBJ2-5; 8 nucleotides line up with TRBD2. CDR1 SGHTA and CDR2 FQGNSA come from the germline V gene. The V segment lost 1 base and the J segment 4 bases; nucleotides outside the gene matches: 14. This CDR3 is built from 18 residues. As DNA, the CDR3 is TGTGCCAGCAGCTTAGGGTGGTTGGCTAGCGGGTTTGGAGAGACCCAGTACTTC. Its translation is CASSLGWLASGFGETQYF. Complete variable domain (other parts from reference TRBV7-2 and TRBJ2-5): GAGVSQSPSNKVTEKGKDVELRCDPISGHTALYWYRQSLGQGLEFLIYFQGNSAPDKSGLPSDRFSAERTGGSVSTLTIQRTQQEDSAVYLCASSLGWLASGFGETQYFGPGTRLLVL.

This clonotype came up many times. The rearrangement joins TRBV20-1 to TRBJ2-7; 7 bases are shared with TRBD1. There are 13 residues in the CDR3. With 3 bases clipped from V and 0 bases from J, the junction kept 2 bases outside the gene matches. Per the germline V gene, CDR1 is DFQATT and CDR2 is SNEGSKA (reference sequence). The CDR3 loop reads CSASRGFSYEQYF. Here the CDR3 DNA reads TGCAGTGCTAGCAGGGGGTTCTCCTACGAGCAGTACTTC.

The table lists this clonotype with a few counts. V is TRBV29-1 and J is TRBJ2-1; 7 bases align to TRBD1. CDR1 is SQVTM, CDR2 ANQGSEA, per germline. The J segment lost 8 bases and the V segment lost 7 bases, leaving 11 bases of the junction unmatched. The CDR3 is made up of 13 amino acids. CDR3 loop: CSAQQGFPDEQFF. In DNA, the CDR3 is TGCAGCGCCCAACAGGGGTTTCCAGATGAGCAGTTCTTC.

The CDR3 reads CATERGETYEQYF. The CDR3 DNA reads TGTGCCACCGAGCGGGGGGAAACCTACGAGCAGTACTTC. The chain combines TRBV28 with TRBJ2-7, with 9 bases aligning to TRBD2. The CDR3 totals 13 residues. V dropped 10 bases and J dropped 2; count of bases not matched to a gene: 6. Germline lookup yields CDR1 MDHEN and CDR2 SYDVKM.

This chain links TRBV7-8 with TRBJ2-1; no definite D call. CDR3 size: 14 residues. V lost 3 bases, J lost 8 bases, and 14 bases lay in between. Germline CDR1 SGHVS, CDR2 FQNEAQ. CDR3 bases: TGTGCCAGCAGCTTCCTACCTTCAGACCATGAGCAGTTCTTC. Its protein is CASSFLPSDHEQFF.

This clonotype showed up just a few times. The J gene is TRBJ1-1, the V gene TRBV7-2; maybe TRBD1 (5 bases). Germline CDR1 reads SGHTA; CDR2 reads FQGNSA. Between the trimmed V and J ends, which lost 5 bases and 4 bases, there was a span of 14 bases. CDR3 length: 14 residues. As DNA, the CDR3 is TGTGCCAGCAGCCGGGACCCCGGGGGCACTGAAGCTTTCTTT. This gives the protein CASSRDPGGTEAFF.

This clonotype has just a few counts. The CDR3 nucleotides read TGTGCCAGCAGCCAAACCCGGGACACTGAAGCTTTCTTT. Encoded protein: CASSQTRDTEAFF. The chain couples TRBV4-2 to TRBJ1-1; unclear D gene. The CDR3 has 13 amino acids. V lost 2 bases to trimming and J lost 3 bases, with 7 bases between them. CDR1 is LGHNA and CDR2 is YNFKEQ in the germline V gene.

This sequence joins TRBV3-1 and TRBJ1-1, with D unclear. The CDR3 runs 14 residues. The V end was cut by 0 bases, the J end by 4 bases, with 9 bases between. Germline V gives CDR1 LGHDT, CDR2 YNNKEL (reference sequence). CDR3 sequence (DNA): TGTGCCAGCAGCCAAGAATTCCTAGGCACTGAAGCTTTCTTT. Translated: CASSQEFLGTEAFF.

Only a few counts were recorded for this clonotype. The chain recombines TRBV2 with TRBJ2-2, with D tentatively TRBD1 or TRBD2 (6 bases each). Trimming pared 5 bases from V and 2 bases from J, leaving 12 bases between. Germline V gives CDR1 SNHLY, CDR2 FYNNEI. The CDR3 loop spans 15 amino acids. The CDR3 bases are TGTGCCAGCAGTCCCCAGGGGACTAACACCGGGGAGCTGTTTTTT. Its translation: CASSPQGTNTGELFF.

This clonotype has only a few counts. The gene calls are TRBV29-1 and TRBJ2-5; no firm D call. Between the trimmed V and J ends, which lost 2 bases and 5 bases, there was a span of 12 bases. CDR3 size: 13 residues. Germline-derived CDR1 and CDR2 are SQVTM and ANQGSEA. As DNA, the CDR3 is TGCAGCGTTGAATTCGGATTTGCGGAGACCCAGTACTTC. Its translation is CSVEFGFAETQYF.

The chain uses TRBV2 and TRBJ1-1; D unresolved. Trimming took off 1 base at V and 2 bases at J, with 8 bases between the two ends. The CDR3 sequence is 14 residues long. CDR1 and CDR2 from the germline V gene are SNHLY and FYNNEI. The CDR3 spells CASSEGADNTEAFF. In DNA form, the CDR3 reads TGTGCCAGCAGTGAAGGTGCCGACAACACTGAAGCTTTCTTT.

Only a few counts were recorded for this clonotype. This rearrangement joins TRBV7-9 to TRBJ2-7; D gene unclear. This CDR3 has 14 residues. V shed 0 bases and J shed 3 bases, with 9 bases lying between them. Germline V lookup: CDR1 SEHNR, CDR2 FQNEAQ (reference sequence). The CDR3 DNA follows: TGTGCCAGCAGCTTAGCGGGTATGCACTACGAGCAGTACTTC. It translates to CASSLAGMHYEQYF.